This entry lists 30 T cell receptor beta chains sequenced from one sample in a study of immune characterization of retroperitoneal liposarcoma. TCRdb fed the PCR reads into MiXCR, producing one record per CDR3 protein. The table records 3,000 to 4,000 distinct CDR3 sequences, 27% of them present only once. The sample comprised tumor tissue. The origin of the receptors is a female donor with retroperitoneal liposarcoma.

In its sample, this clonotype was seen many times. This chain connects TRBV11-2 to TRBJ1-2, with a weak D call TRBD1 (5 bases). CDR3 size: 15 residues. Germline CDR1 SGHAT, CDR2 FQNNGV. Deletions cut 0 bases from V and 2 bases from J, with 10 bases between. The CDR3 sequence is CASSLEIGANYGYTF. In DNA form, the CDR3 reads TGTGCCAGCAGCTTAGAGATCGGGGCAAACTATGGCTACACCTTC.

The J gene is TRBJ2-1, the V gene TRBV5-1; tentative D call: TRBD1 (6 bases). The CDR3 runs to 13 residues. Per germline, CDR1 SGHRS and CDR2 YFSETQ. With 4 bases removed from V and 5 bases from J, the gap between germline ends came to 10 bases. In DNA, the CDR3 is TGCGCCAGCAGCCGGGACAAAAACAATGAGCAGTTCTTC. Its protein is CASSRDKNNEQFF. Full variable domain (missing parts from reference TRBV5-1 and TRBJ2-1): KAGVTQTPRYLIKTRGQQVTLSCSPISGHRSVSWYQQTPGQGLQFLFEYFSETQRNKGNFPGRFSGRQFSNSRSEMNVSTLELGDSALYLCASSRDKNNEQFFGPGTRLTVL.

With regard to this clonotype: With a much larger clone just one base away, this may be a read error. The rearrangement links TRBV7-2 to TRBJ2-3; D unclear. The germline V gene encodes CDR1 SGHTA and CDR2 FQGNSA. The CDR3 loop spans 17 amino acids. The CDR3 spells CAGSRHGVATGTDTQYF. The CDR3 bases are TGTGCCGGCAGCCGGCATGGGGTGGCCACTGGCACAGATACGCAGTATTTT.

By sample fraction, this clonotype is medium-sized. The genes are TRBV27 and TRBJ2-1; weak D call: TRBD1 (5 bases). The J call may not be correct, given that the DNA end is closer to TRBJ2-7. The CDR3 totals 13 residues. Germline CDR1 and CDR2: MNHEY and SMNVEV (reference sequence). The CDR3 coding sequence is TGTGCCAGCAGTTCAGGGTCGCTCTACGAGCAGTACTTC. Translated: CASSSGSLYEQYF.

This clonotype was found many times. This chain joins TRBV6-1 and TRBJ2-1; 13 bases align to TRBD2. J was trimmed by 0 bases and V by 3 bases; bases with no gene match: 8. CDR1 MNHNS and CDR2 SASEGT come from the germline V gene. The CDR3 is 19 residues long. CDR3 bases: TGTGCCAGCAGTGACCCGGGACTAGCGGGGACTTACTCCTACAATGAGCAGTTCTTC. Protein sequence: CASSDPGLAGTYSYNEQFF.

Concerning this clonotype itself: A much larger clone differs by one base, so this may be a read error. This sequence joins TRBV11-1 and TRBJ1-1, with D possibly being TRBD1 (5 bases). Germline lookup yields CDR1 SGHAT and CDR2 FQDESV (reference sequence). This CDR3 spans 14 amino acids. The CDR3 sequence: CASRGVLRNTEALF. The CDR3 bases are TGTGCCAGCAGGGGGGTACTGCGGAACACTGAAGCTCTCTTT. Complete variable domain (other parts from reference TRBV11-1 and TRBJ1-1): EAEVAQSPRYKITEKSQAVAFWCDPISGHATLYWYRQILGQGPELLVQFQDESVVDDSQLPKDRFSAERLKGVDSTLKIQPAELGDSAMYLCASRGVLRNTEALFGQGTRLTVV.

This clonotype has just a few counts. V gene TRBV6-1 combines with J gene TRBJ1-5, with 10 bases identical to TRBD1. Losses at the gene ends were 6 bases for V and 7 bases for J; bases not matched to a gene: 6. CDR1 is MNHNS, CDR2 SASEGT, per germline. This CDR3 spans 14 amino acids. The CDR3 DNA sequence: TGTGCCAGCAGCCTGACAGGGGGCAGCCAGCCCCAGCATTTT. Protein sequence: CASSLTGGSQPQHF.

The rearrangement joins TRBV6-1 to TRBJ1-4, with 8 nucleotides matching TRBD1. V was pared by 4 bases and J by 7 bases, with 5 bases of the junction left unmatched. The CDR3 extends over 14 amino acids. Germline V gene sequence: CDR1 MNHNS, CDR2 SASEGT. CDR3 DNA: TGTGCCAGCAGTGGGGGACAGGAGGTTGAAAAACTGTTTTTT. This encodes CASSGGQEVEKLFF.

This clonotype is labeled as medium-sized. J is TRBJ2-1 and V is TRBV12-3 or TRBV12-4; unclear D gene. V dropped 7 bases and J dropped 9 bases, with 19 bases sitting between them. This CDR3 is built from 14 residues. The CDR3 nucleotides are TGTGCCAGCACTTCCCCGGACCAGATCGGTGAGCAGTTCTTC. This sequence encodes CASTSPDQIGEQFF.

This clonotype was observed a few times. The chain couples TRBV30 to TRBJ2-5; D may be TRBD2 (5 bases). The CDR3 sequence is 13 residues long. Trimming left V 4 bases short and J 11 bases short, with 20 bases between. The germline V gene encodes CDR1 GTSNPN and CDR2 SVGIG (reference sequence). CDR3 amino acids: CAWTLVRGNEQYF. In nucleotides, the CDR3 is TGTGCCTGGACCCTGGTCCGGGGTAATGAGCAGTACTTC. The full variable domain, completed using reference TRBV30 and TRBJ2-5, is SQTIHQWPATLVQPVGSPLSLECTVEGTSNPNLYWYRQAAGRGLQLLFYSVGIGQISSEVPQNLSASRPQDRQFILSSKKLLLSDSGFYLCAWTLVRGNEQYFGPGTRLLVL.

The genes are TRBV6-6 and TRBJ2-4; D may match TRBD1 or TRBD2 (5 bases each). The better agreement between TRBJ2-5 and the DNA end casts doubt on the J call. The CDR3 runs to 15 residues. Per the germline V gene, CDR1 is MNHNY and CDR2 is SVGAGI (reference sequence). The CDR3 spells CASSYEGLGMETQYF. Here the CDR3 DNA reads TGTGCCAGCAGTTACGAGGGGTTGGGGATGGAGACCCAGTACTTC.

This clonotype is classed as medium-sized (0.01 to 0.1%). The J gene is TRBJ2-1, the V gene TRBV27; TRBD1 aligns across 10 bases. Germline V gives CDR1 MNHEY, CDR2 SMNVEV (reference sequence). The CDR3 length is 19 residues. Trimming cost V 7 bases and J 5 bases; bases outside gene matches: 20. The CDR3 DNA is TGTGCCAGCACCCCCCTCCGGGACAGGGGTGCGGGAGCGCACAATGAGCAGTTCTTC. Its protein product is CASTPLRDRGAGAHNEQFF.

The CDR3: CASSPDPGTGNLYGYTF. The CDR3 DNA reads as TGCGCCAGCAGCCCTGACCCCGGGACAGGGAATCTCTATGGCTACACCTTC. This chain links TRBV5-1 with TRBJ1-2; TRBD1 matches 9 bases. J gave up 4 bases and V 4 bases, and 14 bases lay outside the gene matches. Germline CDR1 SGHRS, CDR2 YFSETQ. The CDR3 is 17 residues long.

The chain links TRBV25-1 to TRBJ2-1; no clear D gene. The CDR3 runs 11 residues. Germline lookup yields CDR1 MGHDK and CDR2 SYGVNS. The V gene lost 5 bases and the J gene lost 7 bases, with 6 bases spanning the gap. This chain's CDR3 is CASSWANEQFF. CDR3 nucleotide sequence: TGTGCCAGCAGTTGGGCTAATGAGCAGTTCTTC.

Within the sample, this clonotype is medium-sized (0.01 to 0.1%). The V and J genes are TRBV6-1 and TRBJ2-1; D gene ambiguous. Germline V CDR1 and CDR2: MNHNS, SASEGT. Trimming pared 7 bases from V and 2 bases from J, leaving 12 bases between. This CDR3 is 14 amino acids long. In DNA, the CDR3 is TGTGCCAGCAACCCAGCAGAACCCTACAATGAGCAGTTCTTC. Translated: CASNPAEPYNEQFF.

This chain links TRBV7-8 with TRBJ2-3, with 9 bases aligning to TRBD1. This CDR3 region has 16 residues. The germline V gene encodes CDR1 SGHVS and CDR2 FQNEAQ. With V trimmed by 0 bases and J by 0 bases, 1 base remained unmatched. This chain's CDR3 is CASSLAGTGSTDTQYF. The DNA for the CDR3 is TGTGCCAGCAGCTTAGCGGGGACAGGGAGCACAGATACGCAGTATTTT. Filled out from reference TRBV7-8 and TRBJ2-3, the complete variable domain reads GAGVSQSPRYKVAKRGQDVALRCDPISGHVSLFWYQQALGQGPEFLTYFQNEAQLDKSGLPSDRFFAERPEGSVSTLKIQRTQQEDSAVYLCASSLAGTGSTDTQYFGPGTRLTVL.

The V and J genes are TRBV29-1 and TRBJ1-1; the match to TRBD1 covers 8 bases. Germline values: CDR1 SQVTM, CDR2 ANQGSEA. CDR3 length: 13 amino acids. Losses at the gene ends were 6 bases for V and 4 bases for J; bases not matched to a gene: 7. CDR3 protein: CSVSGGFATEAFF. DNA for the CDR3: TGCAGCGTCTCAGGGGGCTTCGCCACTGAAGCTTTCTTT. The variable domain in full, with the rest retrieved from reference TRBV29-1 and TRBJ1-1, is SAVISQKPSRDICQRGTSLTIQCQVDSQVTMMFWYRQQPGQSLTLIATANQGSEATYESGFVIDKFPISRPNLTFSTLTVSNMSPEDSSIYLCSVSGGFATEAFFGQGTRLTVV.

This clonotype appeared a few times. The chain links TRBV6-6 to TRBJ2-3, with TRBD1 matching 7 bases. Germline CDR1 reads MNHNY; CDR2 reads SVGAGI (reference sequence). CDR3 length: 18 amino acids. V lost 4 bases, J lost 2 bases, and 15 bases stayed unmatched. CDR3 sequence: CASSSGDRETGFTDTQYF. The CDR3 DNA is TGTGCCAGCAGTTCCGGTGACAGGGAGACGGGTTTCACAGATACGCAGTATTTT.

The rearrangement uses TRBV24-1 and TRBJ2-7, with TRBD2 matching 10 bases. Trimming took 2 bases from V and 3 from J; bases not matched to a gene: 3. The V gene's germline CDR1 is KGHDR and CDR2 SFDVKD. The CDR3 sequence is 15 residues long. In DNA form, the CDR3 reads TGTGCCACCAGTGATTCCGGGACTAGCGTCTACGAGCAGTACTTC. This sequence encodes CATSDSGTSVYEQYF.

The chain has TRBV18 and TRBJ1-1, with 12 bases fitting TRBD1. The CDR3 totals 13 residues. CDR1 and CDR2 (germline): KGHSH, LQKENI. Trimming took 8 bases from V and 4 from J; bases not matched to a gene: 2. Here the CDR3 DNA reads TGTGCCAGCCAGGGACAGGGGGCCACTGAAGCTTTCTTT. This sequence encodes CASQGQGATEAFF.

DNA of the CDR3: TGCAGTGCCCAGCGGGAGGAAGAGACCCAGTACTTC. This gives the protein CSAQREEETQYF. The rearrangement links TRBV20-1 to TRBJ2-1; TRBD2 matches at 9 bases. TRBJ2-5 explains the end of the DNA better; the J call may be wrong. The CDR3 is made up of 12 amino acids. CDR1 DFQATT and CDR2 SNEGSKA come from the germline V gene (reference sequence).

The chain links TRBV20-1 to TRBJ1-1; D remains unclear. Germline-derived CDR1 and CDR2 are DFQATT and SNEGSKA (reference sequence). V was shortened by 0 bases and J by 1 base, with 6 bases between the two germline ends. The CDR3 extends over 13 amino acids. The CDR3 nucleotides read TGCAGTGCTAGAGATTGGCAGAACACTGAAGCTTTCTTT. Protein product: CSARDWQNTEAFF.

The rearrangement links TRBV29-1 to TRBJ2-3; tentative D call: TRBD1 (5 bases). The V and J ends lost 2 bases and 5 bases respectively, with 5 bases between them. Germline V CDR1 and CDR2: SQVTM, ANQGSEA. The CDR3 is made up of 11 amino acids. The chain's CDR3 is CSVEQGDTQYF. DNA for the CDR3: TGCAGCGTTGAACAGGGAGATACGCAGTATTTT.

This clonotype turned up a few times. The chain uses TRBV6-6 and TRBJ2-3; TRBD2 is a possible D gene (5 bases). Trimming removed 0 bases at V and 2 bases at J, with 12 bases between. The germline gives CDR1 MNHNY, CDR2 SVGAGI (reference sequence). The CDR3 is made up of 16 amino acids. The CDR3 is CASSYSTREPTDTQYF. CDR3 bases: TGTGCCAGCAGTTACTCTACTCGGGAACCCACAGATACGCAGTATTTT.

J is TRBJ2-3 and V is TRBV11-3, with 9 bases matching TRBD2. From germline, CDR1 is SGHNT and CDR2 YENEEA. This CDR3 region has 18 residues. Trimming took 4 bases from V and 0 from J; bases not matched to a gene: 11. The CDR3 DNA reads TGTGCCAGCAGCTCCGGGGCTAGCGGGACCCTTAGCACAGATACGCAGTATTTT. It specifies CASSSGASGTLSTDTQYF.

This clonotype came up a few times. The genes are TRBV6-1 and TRBJ2-6; no firm D call. The J call is in doubt because the DNA end fits TRBJ2-1 better. The CDR3 sequence is 14 residues long. Germline CDR1 and CDR2: MNHNS and SASEGT. CDR3 amino acids: CASSEYSISYEQFF. For the CDR3, the DNA is TGTGCCAGCAGTGAGTACTCGATCTCCTACGAGCAGTTCTTC.

In its sample, this clonotype ranks as medium-sized (0.01 to 0.1%). The rearrangement links TRBV6-1 to TRBJ2-5; 9 bases map to TRBD2. CDR1 and CDR2 (germline): MNHNS, SASEGT. The V segment lost 6 bases and the J segment 2 bases; nucleotides outside the gene matches: 7. The length of the CDR3 is 15 residues. CDR3 in DNA: TGTGCCAGCAGGCAGGGAAGCGGGGGGCAAGAGACCCAGTACTTC. This gives the protein CASRQGSGGQETQYF.

This clonotype was observed a few times. The rearrangement uses TRBV12-3 or TRBV12-4 and TRBJ2-1; D may correspond to TRBD1 or TRBD2 (5 bases each). CDR3 length equals 16 residues. V gave up 6 bases and J gave up 8 bases, with 23 bases separating them. The CDR3 DNA follows: TGTGCCAGCAGCCCAACGGGACGAAACGGGGACGATGAGCAGTTCTTC. This codes for CASSPTGRNGDDEQFF.

This clonotype is large within its sample. The V and J genes are TRBV11-3 and TRBJ2-5, with 10 bases that match TRBD2. Germline-derived CDR1 and CDR2 are SGHNT and YENEEA. The V and J ends lost 2 bases and 4 bases, in that order; junction bases with no gene match: 10. The CDR3 runs to 17 residues. CDR3 DNA sequence: TGTGCCAGCAGCTTATCTCGTCTAGCGGGAGCGGGAGAGACCCAGTACTTC. It is translated as CASSLSRLAGAGETQYF.

This clonotype qualifies as medium-sized. The rearrangement links TRBV27 to TRBJ2-3, with 9 nucleotides matching TRBD2. CDR1 and CDR2 (germline): MNHEY, SMNVEV (reference sequence). V shed 2 bases and J 6 bases; nucleotides not matched to a gene: 9. This CDR3 region has 16 residues. The CDR3 nucleotides are TGTGCCAGCAGTTTACAAGCGGGAGGAATTTTTGATACGCAGTATTTT. Residues: CASSLQAGGIFDTQYF.